This is a list of T cell receptor beta chains from one sample in a study of T cells in localized non-small cell lung cancer. The protocol was immunoSEQ multiplex PCR, while the TCRdb copy is restricted to in-frame clones and leaves out a portion. The sample consists of about 52,000 clones, around 81% of them appearing once. The sequenced sample was PBMCs, obtained before any cancer treatment. The receptors were sampled from a woman aged 40-69 years with stage II lung adenocarcinoma. The CDR3 runs from the conserved cysteine through the conserved F or W. D genes are given only for firm matches. Clone size is stated in some rows and not others, as once, few, many or a class when expanded.

clone size: -; D gene: -; V gene: TRBV7-9; J gene: TRBJ2-7; CDR3 protein: CASSLGRGTYEQYF; CDR3 DNA: TGTGCCAGCAGCTTAGGGCGCGGCACCTACGAGCAGTACTTC
clone size: -; D gene: TRBD1; V gene: TRBV10-3; J gene: TRBJ1-1; CDR3 protein: CAISEFKAGGTEAFF; CDR3 DNA: TGTGCCATCAGTGAGTTTAAGGCAGGGGGAACTGAAGCTTTCTTT
clone size: once; D gene: -; V gene: TRBV5-6; J gene: TRBJ1-1; CDR3 protein: CASSLGDRRNTEAFF; CDR3 DNA: TGTGCCAGCAGCTTGGGAGACAGGAGGAACACTGAAGCTTTCTTT
clone size: -; D gene: TRBD1; V gene: TRBV6-5; J gene: TRBJ1-1; CDR3 protein: CASSYQGGTEAFF; CDR3 DNA: TGTGCCAGCAGTTACCAGGGGGGCACTGAAGCTTTCTTT
clone size: -; D gene: -; V gene: TRBV5-1; J gene: TRBJ1-1; CDR3 protein: CASSPRGDPNTEAFF; CDR3 DNA: TGCGCCAGCAGCCCCCGGGGGGACCCGAACACTGAAGCTTTCTTT
clone size: -; D gene: -; V gene: TRBV19; J gene: TRBJ1-2; CDR3 protein: CASSIHEKRRGTAGGYTF; CDR3 DNA: TGTGCCAGTAGTATCCACGAGAAGCGGAGGGGGACGGCGGGGGGCTACACCTTC
clone size: -; D gene: -; V gene: TRBV30; J gene: TRBJ2-2; CDR3 protein: CAWTLGHRDTGELFF; CDR3 DNA: TGTGCCTGGACCTTGGGGCACCGCGACACCGGGGAGCTGTTTTTT
clone size: few; D gene: -; V gene: TRBV10-1; J gene: TRBJ1-1; CDR3 protein: CASSGFSGTEAFF; CDR3 DNA: TGCGCCAGCAGTGGGTTCTCGGGGACTGAAGCTTTCTTT
clone size: -; D gene: -; V gene: TRBV6-5; J gene: TRBJ1-5; CDR3 protein: CASSREWTVNQPQHF; CDR3 DNA: TGTGCCAGCAGCCGAGAATGGACAGTTAATCAGCCCCAGCATTTT
clone size: -; D gene: -; V gene: TRBV15; J gene: TRBJ1-5; CDR3 protein: CATSRAPSQPQHF; CDR3 DNA: TGTGCCACCAGCAGAGCCCCTTCTCAGCCCCAGCATTTT
clone size: -; D gene: TRBD2; V gene: TRBV4-2; J gene: TRBJ2-5; CDR3 protein: CASSQEAGRPETQYF; CDR3 DNA: TGTGCCAGCAGCCAAGAAGCGGGGAGGCCGGAGACCCAGTACTTC
clone size: once; D gene: -; V gene: TRBV29-1; J gene: TRBJ2-7; CDR3 protein: CSVEEKNYEQYF; CDR3 DNA: TGCAGCGTTGAAGAAAAGAACTACGAGCAGTACTTC
clone size: -; D gene: -; V gene: TRBV6-6; J gene: TRBJ1-1; CDR3 protein: CASSYSNRRLNTEAFF; CDR3 DNA: TGTGCCAGCAGTTACTCGAACAGGAGGTTGAACACTGAAGCTTTCTTT
clone size: -; D gene: TRBD1; V gene: TRBV11-2; J gene: TRBJ1-1; CDR3 protein: CASSLDSGGTGGYTEAFF; CDR3 DNA: TGTGCCAGCAGCTTAGATAGTGGAGGGACAGGGGGTTACACTGAAGCTTTCTTT
clone size: -; D gene: -; V gene: TRBV5-1; J gene: TRBJ2-7; CDR3 protein: CASSPQVGRNEQYF; CDR3 DNA: TGCGCCAGCAGCCCCCAAGTGGGGAGAAACGAGCAGTACTTC
clone size: -; D gene: -; V gene: TRBV27; J gene: TRBJ1-1; CDR3 protein: CASSLGGAATAAFF; CDR3 DNA: TGTGCCAGCAGTTTAGGGGGGGCAGCGACTGCAGCTTTCTTT
clone size: -; D gene: TRBD1; V gene: TRBV6-4; J gene: TRBJ1-6; CDR3 protein: CASSDSRDREARGANSPLHF; CDR3 DNA: TGTGCCAGCAGTGACTCGAGGGACAGGGAGGCTCGGGGGGCCAATTCACCCCTCCACTTT
clone size: -; D gene: TRBD1; V gene: TRBV9; J gene: TRBJ1-5; CDR3 protein: CASSTGQSNQPQHF; CDR3 DNA: TGTGCCAGCAGTACGGGACAGAGTAATCAGCCCCAGCATTTT
clone size: -; D gene: -; V gene: TRBV6-6; J gene: TRBJ2-2; CDR3 protein: CASTPSLTSGELFF; CDR3 DNA: TGTGCCAGCACTCCCAGCCTGACCTCGGGGGAGCTGTTTTTT
clone size: -; D gene: TRBD1; V gene: TRBV19; J gene: TRBJ1-5; CDR3 protein: CASSPLGQGEYQPQHF; CDR3 DNA: TGTGCCAGTAGTCCCCTAGGACAGGGGGAATATCAGCCCCAGCATTTT
clone size: -; D gene: TRBD1; V gene: TRBV9; J gene: TRBJ1-2; CDR3 protein: CASSPGTGKDYGYTF; CDR3 DNA: TGTGCCAGCAGCCCCGGGACAGGGAAGGACTATGGCTACACCTTC
clone size: -; D gene: -; V gene: TRBV6-1; J gene: TRBJ2-7; CDR3 protein: CASSEEETGLFSLYEQYF; CDR3 DNA: TGTGCCAGCAGTGAAGAGGAAACAGGACTTTTTTCCCTGTACGAGCAGTACTTC
clone size: many; D gene: TRBD2; V gene: TRBV12-5; J gene: TRBJ2-1; CDR3 protein: CASGPGLTYNEQFF; CDR3 DNA: TGTGCTAGTGGACCGGGACTAACATACAATGAGCAGTTCTTC
clone size: few; D gene: -; V gene: TRBV19; J gene: TRBJ2-1; CDR3 protein: CASSQMAARNEQFF; CDR3 DNA: TGTGCCAGTAGTCAAATGGCGGCGCGCAATGAGCAGTTCTTC
clone size: -; D gene: -; V gene: TRBV28; J gene: TRBJ2-7; CDR3 protein: CASSGVEGRYEQYF; CDR3 DNA: TGTGCCAGCAGTGGGGTGGAGGGACGCTACGAGCAGTACTTC
clone size: -; D gene: TRBD1; V gene: TRBV2; J gene: TRBJ1-2; CDR3 protein: CASSKDRGGYTF; CDR3 DNA: TGTGCCAGCAGTAAGGACAGGGGGGGCTACACCTTC
clone size: -; D gene: -; V gene: TRBV7-7; J gene: TRBJ1-4; CDR3 protein: CASSSARGTNEKLFF; CDR3 DNA: TGTGCTAGCAGCTCGGCCAGGGGTACTAATGAAAAACTGTTTTTT
clone size: -; D gene: TRBD2; V gene: TRBV9; J gene: TRBJ2-7; CDR3 protein: CASSGLAGGPLDEQYF; CDR3 DNA: TGTGCCAGCAGCGGGCTAGCGGGGGGCCCATTGGACGAGCAGTACTTC
clone size: -; D gene: -; V gene: TRBV7-9; J gene: TRBJ1-4; CDR3 protein: CASSFRTEGEKLFF; CDR3 DNA: TGTGCCAGCAGCTTCCGGACCGAGGGGGAAAAACTGTTTTTT
clone size: -; D gene: TRBD1; V gene: TRBV5-5; J gene: TRBJ2-2; CDR3 protein: CASRRQGTGELFF; CDR3 DNA: TGTGCCAGCAGGCGACAGGGTACCGGGGAGCTGTTTTTT
clone size: once; D gene: TRBD1; V gene: TRBV7-2; J gene: TRBJ2-3; CDR3 protein: CASSRDRVSDTQYF; CDR3 DNA: TGTGCCAGCAGCCGGGACAGGGTTTCAGATACGCAGTATTTT
clone size: -; D gene: -; V gene: TRBV5-4; J gene: TRBJ2-7; CDR3 protein: CASSRWGAEQYF; CDR3 DNA: TGTGCCAGCAGCCGGTGGGGAGCCGAGCAGTACTTC
clone size: -; D gene: -; V gene: TRBV2; J gene: TRBJ2-2; CDR3 protein: CASSAENTGELFF; CDR3 DNA: TGTGCCAGCAGTGCAGAAAACACCGGGGAGCTGTTTTTT
clone size: -; D gene: -; V gene: TRBV5-4; J gene: TRBJ1-1; CDR3 protein: CASLGTFGAEAFF; CDR3 DNA: TGTGCCAGCCTCGGGACATTTGGCGCTGAAGCTTTCTTT
clone size: -; D gene: -; V gene: TRBV7-2; J gene: TRBJ1-1; CDR3 protein: CASSQIIEAFF; CDR3 DNA: TGTGCCAGCAGCCAGATCATTGAAGCTTTCTTT
clone size: once; D gene: -; V gene: TRBV30; J gene: TRBJ1-3; CDR3 protein: CACTPYSGNTIYF; CDR3 DNA: TGTGCCTGCACACCTTACTCTGGAAACACCATATATTTT
clone size: -; D gene: -; V gene: TRBV4-2; J gene: TRBJ1-5; CDR3 protein: CASSRTNSNQPQHF; CDR3 DNA: TGTGCCAGCAGCCGGACGAATAGCAATCAGCCCCAGCATTTT
clone size: -; D gene: -; V gene: TRBV5-1; J gene: TRBJ1-1; CDR3 protein: CASSLGQGETEAFF; CDR3 DNA: TGCGCCAGCAGCTTGGGGCAGGGAGAGACTGAAGCTTTCTTT
clone size: -; D gene: -; V gene: TRBV27; J gene: TRBJ1-2; CDR3 protein: CASSLSGGRLYGYTF; CDR3 DNA: TGTGCCAGCAGTTTATCAGGGGGGCGCCTCTATGGCTACACCTTC
clone size: -; D gene: TRBD1; V gene: TRBV6-6; J gene: TRBJ2-7; CDR3 protein: CASSSTGTGSYEQYF; CDR3 DNA: TGTGCCAGCAGTTCAACCGGGACAGGGTCCTACGAGCAGTACTTC
clone size: -; D gene: -; V gene: TRBV9; J gene: TRBJ1-1; CDR3 protein: CASSVTTGFAEAFF; CDR3 DNA: TGTGCCAGCAGCGTCACAACAGGGTTCGCTGAAGCTTTCTTT
clone size: -; D gene: -; V gene: TRBV6-1; J gene: TRBJ2-1; CDR3 protein: CASSEQGYNEQFF; CDR3 DNA: TGTGCCAGCAGTGAACAGGGCTACAATGAGCAGTTCTTC
clone size: -; D gene: -; V gene: TRBV19; J gene: TRBJ1-4; CDR3 protein: CASSRAVNEKLFF; CDR3 DNA: TGTGCCAGTAGTAGGGCAGTGAATGAAAAACTGTTTTTT
clone size: -; D gene: TRBD1; V gene: TRBV2; J gene: TRBJ2-7; CDR3 protein: CASSEQTGGGHEQYF; CDR3 DNA: TGTGCCAGCAGTGAACAAACAGGGGGCGGCCACGAGCAGTACTTC
clone size: -; D gene: -; V gene: TRBV5-5; J gene: TRBJ2-3; CDR3 protein: CASSSITGIADTQYF; CDR3 DNA: TGTGCCAGCAGCTCTATTACAGGGATCGCAGATACGCAGTATTTT
clone size: medium-sized; D gene: -; V gene: TRBV11-2; J gene: TRBJ2-3; CDR3 protein: CASSPPPGQTQYF; CDR3 DNA: TGTGCCAGCAGTCCTCCCCCCGGACAAACGCAGTATTTT